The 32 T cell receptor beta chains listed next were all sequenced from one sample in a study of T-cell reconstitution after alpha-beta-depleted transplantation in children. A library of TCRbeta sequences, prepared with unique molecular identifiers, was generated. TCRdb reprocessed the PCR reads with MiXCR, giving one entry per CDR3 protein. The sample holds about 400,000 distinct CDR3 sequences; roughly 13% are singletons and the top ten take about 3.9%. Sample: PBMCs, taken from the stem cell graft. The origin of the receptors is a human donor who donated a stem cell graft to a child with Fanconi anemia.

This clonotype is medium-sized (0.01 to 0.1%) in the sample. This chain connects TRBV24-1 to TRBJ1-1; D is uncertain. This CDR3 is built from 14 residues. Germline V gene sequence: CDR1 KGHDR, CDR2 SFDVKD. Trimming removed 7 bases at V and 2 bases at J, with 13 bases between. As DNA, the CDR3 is TGTGCCACCAGAAGTTCTCTCGGTAACACTGAAGCTTTCTTT. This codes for CATRSSLGNTEAFF.

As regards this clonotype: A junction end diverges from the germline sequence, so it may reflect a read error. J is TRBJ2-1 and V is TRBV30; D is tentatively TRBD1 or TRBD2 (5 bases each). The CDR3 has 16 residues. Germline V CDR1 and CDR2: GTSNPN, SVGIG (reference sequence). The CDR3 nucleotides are TGTGACTGGAGTACGCCCCTTCGGGACGGAGACAATGAGCAGTTCTTC. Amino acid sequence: CDWSTPLRDGDNEQFF.

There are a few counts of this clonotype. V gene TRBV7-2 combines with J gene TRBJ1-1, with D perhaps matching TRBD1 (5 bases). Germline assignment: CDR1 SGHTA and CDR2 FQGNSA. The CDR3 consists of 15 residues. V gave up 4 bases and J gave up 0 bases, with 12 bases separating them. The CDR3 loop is CASSSHGGMNTEAFF. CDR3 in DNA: TGTGCCAGCAGCTCCCACGGGGGGATGAACACTGAAGCTTTCTTT.

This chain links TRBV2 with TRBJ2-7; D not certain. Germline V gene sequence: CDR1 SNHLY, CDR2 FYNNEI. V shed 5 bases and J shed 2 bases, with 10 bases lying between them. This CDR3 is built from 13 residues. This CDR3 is CASSPSAAYEQYF. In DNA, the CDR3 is TGTGCCAGCAGTCCATCCGCGGCCTACGAGCAGTACTTC.

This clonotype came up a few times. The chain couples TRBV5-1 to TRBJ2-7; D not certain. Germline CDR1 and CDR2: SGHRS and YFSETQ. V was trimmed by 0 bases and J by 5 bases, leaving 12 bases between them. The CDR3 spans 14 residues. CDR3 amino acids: CASSLEGMIDEQYV. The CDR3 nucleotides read TGCGCCAGCAGCTTGGAGGGTATGATCGACGAGCAGTACGTC.

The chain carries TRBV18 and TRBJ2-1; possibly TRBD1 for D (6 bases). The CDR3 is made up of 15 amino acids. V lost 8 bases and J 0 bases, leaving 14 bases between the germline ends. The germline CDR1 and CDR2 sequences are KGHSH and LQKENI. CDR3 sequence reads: CASTIQGSSYNEQFF. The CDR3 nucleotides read TGTGCCAGCACTATACAGGGTAGCTCCTACAATGAGCAGTTCTTC.

The CDR3 protein is CSARAHGASNYGYTF. The DNA of the CDR3 is TGCAGTGCTAGAGCTCATGGAGCAAGTAACTATGGCTACACCTTC. The chain links TRBV20-1 to TRBJ1-2; no reliable D call. CDR3 length equals 15 residues. In germline, CDR1 is DFQATT, CDR2 SNEGSKA (reference sequence). The V end was cut by 1 base, the J end by 1 base, with 13 bases between.

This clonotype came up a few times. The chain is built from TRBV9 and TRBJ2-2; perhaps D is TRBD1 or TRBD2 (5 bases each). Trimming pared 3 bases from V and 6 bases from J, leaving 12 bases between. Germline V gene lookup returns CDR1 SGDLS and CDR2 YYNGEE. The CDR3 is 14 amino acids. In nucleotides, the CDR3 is TGTGCCAGCAGCGCGGGACCTAACTCCGGGGAGCTGTTTTTT. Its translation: CASSAGPNSGELFF.

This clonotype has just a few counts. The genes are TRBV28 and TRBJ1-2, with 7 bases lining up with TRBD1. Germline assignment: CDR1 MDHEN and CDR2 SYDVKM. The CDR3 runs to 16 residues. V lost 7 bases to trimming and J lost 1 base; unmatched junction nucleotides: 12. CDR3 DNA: TGTGCCAGCACCCGGGACAGAGCCTTATTTAACTATGGCTACACCTTC. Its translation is CASTRDRALFNYGYTF.

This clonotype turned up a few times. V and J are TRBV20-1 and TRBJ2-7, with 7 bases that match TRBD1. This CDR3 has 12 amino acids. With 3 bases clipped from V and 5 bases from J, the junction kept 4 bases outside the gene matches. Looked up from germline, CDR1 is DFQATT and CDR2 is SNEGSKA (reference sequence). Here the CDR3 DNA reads TGCAGTGCTAGTTATACAGGGGACGAGCAGTACTTC. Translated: CSASYTGDEQYF.

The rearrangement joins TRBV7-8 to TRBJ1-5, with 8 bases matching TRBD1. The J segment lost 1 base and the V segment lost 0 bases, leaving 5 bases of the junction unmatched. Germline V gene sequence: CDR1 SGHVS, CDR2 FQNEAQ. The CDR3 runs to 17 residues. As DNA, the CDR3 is TGTGCCAGCAGCTTAGCAGCGACAGGGGCAAGCAATCAGCCCCAGCATTTT. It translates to CASSLAATGASNQPQHF.

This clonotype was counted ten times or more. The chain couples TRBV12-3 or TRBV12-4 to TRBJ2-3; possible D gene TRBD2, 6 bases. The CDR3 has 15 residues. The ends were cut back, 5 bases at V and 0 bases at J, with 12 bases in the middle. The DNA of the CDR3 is TGTGCCAGCAGTGCCCGGGACTTAAGCACAGATACGCAGTATTTT. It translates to CASSARDLSTDTQYF.

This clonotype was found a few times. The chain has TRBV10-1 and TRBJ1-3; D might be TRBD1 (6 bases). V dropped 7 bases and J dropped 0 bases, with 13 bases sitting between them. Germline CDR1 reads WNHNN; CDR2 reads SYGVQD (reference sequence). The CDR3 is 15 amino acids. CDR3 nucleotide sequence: TGCGCCAGCACCGCGGACAGAGGCTCTGGAAACACCATATATTTT. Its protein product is CASTADRGSGNTIYF.

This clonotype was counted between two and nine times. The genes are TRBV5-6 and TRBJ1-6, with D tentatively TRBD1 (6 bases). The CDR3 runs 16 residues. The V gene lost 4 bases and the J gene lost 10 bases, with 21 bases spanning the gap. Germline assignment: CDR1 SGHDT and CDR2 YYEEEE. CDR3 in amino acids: CASSLTTGKPSSPLHF. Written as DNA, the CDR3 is TGTGCCAGCAGCCTGACCACAGGGAAACCTTCATCACCCCTCCACTTT.

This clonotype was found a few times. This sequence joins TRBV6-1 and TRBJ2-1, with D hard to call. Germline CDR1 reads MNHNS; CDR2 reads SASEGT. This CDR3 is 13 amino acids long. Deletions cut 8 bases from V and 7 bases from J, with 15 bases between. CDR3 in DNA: TGTGCCAGCCTAGACCCATGGGTTAATGAGCAGTTCTTC. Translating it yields CASLDPWVNEQFF.

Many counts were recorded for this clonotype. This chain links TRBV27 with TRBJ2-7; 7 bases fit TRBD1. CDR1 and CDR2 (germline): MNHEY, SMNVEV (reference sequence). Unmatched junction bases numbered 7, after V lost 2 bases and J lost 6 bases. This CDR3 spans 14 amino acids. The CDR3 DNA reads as TGTGCCAGCAGTTTAATGACAGGGAATAGCGAGCAGTACTTC. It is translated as CASSLMTGNSEQYF.

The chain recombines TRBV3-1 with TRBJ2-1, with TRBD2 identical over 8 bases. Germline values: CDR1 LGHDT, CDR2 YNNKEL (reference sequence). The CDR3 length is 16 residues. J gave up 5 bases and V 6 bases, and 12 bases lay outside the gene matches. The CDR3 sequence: CASSWGAGTRNNEQFF. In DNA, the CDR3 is TGTGCCAGCAGTTGGGGTGCCGGGACTAGAAACAATGAGCAGTTCTTC.

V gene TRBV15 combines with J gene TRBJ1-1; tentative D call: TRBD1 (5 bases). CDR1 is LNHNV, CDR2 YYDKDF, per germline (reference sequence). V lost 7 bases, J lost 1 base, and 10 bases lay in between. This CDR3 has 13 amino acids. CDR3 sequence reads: CATTRQPNTEAFF. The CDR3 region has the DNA TGTGCCACCACTCGACAGCCGAACACTGAAGCTTTCTTT. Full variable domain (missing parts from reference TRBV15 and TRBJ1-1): DAMVIQNPRYQVTQFGKPVTLSCSQTLNHNVMYWYQQKSSQAPKLLFHYYDKDFNNEADTPDNFQSRRPNTSFCFLDIRSPGLGDTAMYLCATTRQPNTEAFFGQGTRLTVV.

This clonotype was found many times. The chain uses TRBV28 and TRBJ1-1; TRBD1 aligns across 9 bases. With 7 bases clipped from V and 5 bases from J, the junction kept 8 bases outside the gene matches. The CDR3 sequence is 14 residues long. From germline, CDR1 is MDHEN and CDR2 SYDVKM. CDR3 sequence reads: CASTLQGARTEAFF. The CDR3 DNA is TGTGCCAGCACCCTACAGGGGGCGCGAACTGAAGCTTTCTTT.

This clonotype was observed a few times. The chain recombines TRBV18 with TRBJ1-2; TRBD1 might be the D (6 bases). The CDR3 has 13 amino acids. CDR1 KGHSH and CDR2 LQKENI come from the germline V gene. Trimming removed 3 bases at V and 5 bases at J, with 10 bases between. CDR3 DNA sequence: TGTGCCAGCTCACCTACAGGGTCTTATGGCTACACCTTC. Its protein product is CASSPTGSYGYTF.

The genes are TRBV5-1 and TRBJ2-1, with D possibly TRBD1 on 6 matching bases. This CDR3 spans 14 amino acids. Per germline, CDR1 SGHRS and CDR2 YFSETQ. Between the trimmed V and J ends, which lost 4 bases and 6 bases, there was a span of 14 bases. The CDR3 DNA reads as TGCGCCAGCAGCCTAGGACAGTTTGGCAATGAGCAGTTCTTC. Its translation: CASSLGQFGNEQFF.

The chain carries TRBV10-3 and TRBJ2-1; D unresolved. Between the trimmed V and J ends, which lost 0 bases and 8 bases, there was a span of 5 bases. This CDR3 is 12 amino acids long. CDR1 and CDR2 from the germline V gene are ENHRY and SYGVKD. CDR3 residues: CAISESGHEQFF. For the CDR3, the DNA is TGTGCCATCAGTGAGTCCGGACATGAGCAGTTCTTC.

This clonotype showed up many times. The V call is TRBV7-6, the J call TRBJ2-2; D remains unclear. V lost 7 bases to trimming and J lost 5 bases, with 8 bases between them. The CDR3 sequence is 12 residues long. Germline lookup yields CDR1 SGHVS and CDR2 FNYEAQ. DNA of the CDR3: TGTGCCAGCACGCCCCTAACCGGGGAGCTGTTTTTT. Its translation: CASTPLTGELFF.

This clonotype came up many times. CDR3 region: CSARDKRNTEAFF. The CDR3 region has the DNA TGCAGTGCTAGAGATAAAAGGAACACTGAAGCTTTCTTT. This chain uses TRBV20-1 with TRBJ1-1; no firm D call. Trimming shortened V by 0 bases and J by 1 base, and 6 bases separated the two germline ends. The germline V gene has CDR1 DFQATT and CDR2 SNEGSKA (reference sequence). The CDR3 extends over 13 amino acids.

CDR3 loop: CASSPTGRAENYGYTF. The CDR3 DNA follows: TGTGCCAGCTCACCAACCGGTAGGGCCGAGAACTATGGCTACACCTTC. J is TRBJ1-2 and V is TRBV18, with D uncertain. Germline V gene sequence: CDR1 KGHSH, CDR2 LQKENI. This CDR3 is 16 amino acids long. Trimming took 2 bases from V and 2 from J, leaving 15 bases between them.

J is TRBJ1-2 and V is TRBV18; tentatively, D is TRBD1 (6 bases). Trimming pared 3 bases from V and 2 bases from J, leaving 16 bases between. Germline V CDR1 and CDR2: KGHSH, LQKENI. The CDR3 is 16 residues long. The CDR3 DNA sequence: TGTGCCAGCTCACCTCAGAGGGACGGACAGAACTATGGCTACACCTTC. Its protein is CASSPQRDGQNYGYTF.

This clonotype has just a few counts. CDR3 DNA: TGTGCCAGCAGTGGAGGAGGAACCTATGGCTACACCTTC. The encoded protein is CASSGGGTYGYTF. The rearrangement joins TRBV2 to TRBJ1-2, with D unclear. The CDR3 covers 13 residues. The ends were cut back, 4 bases at V and 4 bases at J, with 10 bases in the middle. Germline CDR1 SNHLY, CDR2 FYNNEI. Full variable domain (outside the CDR3, taken from reference TRBV2 and TRBJ1-2): EPEVTQTPSHQVTQMGQEVILRCVPISNHLYFYWYRQILGQKVEFLVSFYNNEISEKSEIFDDQFSVERPDGSNFTLKIRSTKLEDSAMYFCASSGGGTYGYTFGSGTRLTVV.

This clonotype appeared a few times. The DNA for the CDR3 is TGCGCCAGCAGCCATTTCTCCGGGACTCCAAACACTGAAGCTTTCTTT. Encoded protein: CASSHFSGTPNTEAFF. The chain couples TRBV4-3 to TRBJ1-1, with a weak D call TRBD1 (5 bases). Germline loops: CDR1 LGHNA, CDR2 YSLEER. This CDR3 region has 16 residues. V dropped 3 bases and J dropped 2 bases, with 16 bases sitting between them.

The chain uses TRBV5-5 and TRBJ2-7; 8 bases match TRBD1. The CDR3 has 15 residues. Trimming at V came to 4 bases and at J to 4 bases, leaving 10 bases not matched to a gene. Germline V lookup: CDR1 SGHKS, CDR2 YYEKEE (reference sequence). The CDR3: CASSPSTGVGYEQYF. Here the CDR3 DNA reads TGTGCCAGCAGCCCCTCGACAGGGGTCGGGTACGAGCAGTACTTC.

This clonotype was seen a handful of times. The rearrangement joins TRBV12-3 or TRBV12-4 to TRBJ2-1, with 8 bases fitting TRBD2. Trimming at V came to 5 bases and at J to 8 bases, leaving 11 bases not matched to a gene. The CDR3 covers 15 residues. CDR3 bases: TGTGCCAGCAGTCCCTTTGCGGGGGGCCAGGATGAGCAGTTCTTC. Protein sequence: CASSPFAGGQDEQFF.

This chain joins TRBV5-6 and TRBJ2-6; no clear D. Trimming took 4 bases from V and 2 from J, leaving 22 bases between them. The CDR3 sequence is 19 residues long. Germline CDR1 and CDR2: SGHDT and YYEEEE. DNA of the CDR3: TGTGCCAGCAGCCCTCTTTATCCCGGCCCTGGGGCTGGGGCCAACGTCCTGACTTTC. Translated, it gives CASSPLYPGPGAGANVLTF.

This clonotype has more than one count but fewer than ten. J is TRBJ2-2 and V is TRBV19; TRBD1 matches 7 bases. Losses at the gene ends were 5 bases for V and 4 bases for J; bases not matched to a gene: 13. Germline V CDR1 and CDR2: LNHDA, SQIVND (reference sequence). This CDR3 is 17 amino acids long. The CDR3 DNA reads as TGTGCCAGTAGTCCACCAGGGGGTTCAGATGGCACCGGGGAGCTGTTTTTT. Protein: CASSPPGGSDGTGELFF.